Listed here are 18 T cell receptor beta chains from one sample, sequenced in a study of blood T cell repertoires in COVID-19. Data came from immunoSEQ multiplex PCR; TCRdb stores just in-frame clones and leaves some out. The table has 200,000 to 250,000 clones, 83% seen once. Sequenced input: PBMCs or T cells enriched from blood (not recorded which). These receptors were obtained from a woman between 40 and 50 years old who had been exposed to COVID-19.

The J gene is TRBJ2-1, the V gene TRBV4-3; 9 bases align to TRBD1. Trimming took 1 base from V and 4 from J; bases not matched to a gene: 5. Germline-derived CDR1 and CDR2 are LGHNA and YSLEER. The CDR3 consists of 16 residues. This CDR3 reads CASSQATQGAYNEQFF. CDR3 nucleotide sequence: TGCGCCAGCAGCCAAGCTACACAGGGGGCGTACAATGAGCAGTTCTTC.

CDR3: CASSFRRGTNYGYTF. The CDR3 nucleotides read TGTGCCAGCAGCTTTAGACGGGGGACTAACTATGGCTACACCTTC. The J gene is TRBJ1-2, the V gene TRBV27; a possible D gene is TRBD1 (5 bases). There are 15 residues in the CDR3. The ends were cut back, 6 bases at V and 0 bases at J, with 14 bases in the middle. Germline loops: CDR1 MNHEY, CDR2 SMNVEV (reference sequence).

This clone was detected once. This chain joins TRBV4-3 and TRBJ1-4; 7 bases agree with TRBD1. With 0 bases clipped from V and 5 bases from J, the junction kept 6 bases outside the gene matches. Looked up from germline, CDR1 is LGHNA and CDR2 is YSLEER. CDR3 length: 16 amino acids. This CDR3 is CASSQDGGQRNEKLFF. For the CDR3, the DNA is TGCGCCAGCAGCCAAGACGGGGGACAGAGGAATGAAAAACTGTTTTTT.

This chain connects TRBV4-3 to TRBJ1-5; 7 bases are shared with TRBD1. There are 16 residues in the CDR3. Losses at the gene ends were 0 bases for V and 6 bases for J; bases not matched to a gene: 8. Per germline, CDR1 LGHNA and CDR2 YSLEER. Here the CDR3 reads CASSQDTGQSGQPQHF. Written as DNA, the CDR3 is TGCGCCAGCAGCCAAGATACGGGACAGTCGGGTCAGCCCCAGCATTTT.

The CDR3 loop is CASRVSYEQYF. The CDR3 nucleotides read TGTGCCAGCAGGGTTAGCTACGAGCAGTACTTC. V and J are TRBV2 and TRBJ2-7; D uncertain. V was cut by 6 bases and J by 3 bases, with 6 bases left in between. Germline loops: CDR1 SNHLY, CDR2 FYNNEI. This CDR3 has 11 residues.

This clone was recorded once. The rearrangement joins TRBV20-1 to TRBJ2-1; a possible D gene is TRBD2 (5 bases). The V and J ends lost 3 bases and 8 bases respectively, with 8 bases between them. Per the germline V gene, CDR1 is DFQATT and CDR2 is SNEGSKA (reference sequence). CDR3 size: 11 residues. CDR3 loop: CSASGVDEQFF. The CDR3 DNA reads TGCAGTGCTAGCGGGGTAGATGAGCAGTTCTTC.

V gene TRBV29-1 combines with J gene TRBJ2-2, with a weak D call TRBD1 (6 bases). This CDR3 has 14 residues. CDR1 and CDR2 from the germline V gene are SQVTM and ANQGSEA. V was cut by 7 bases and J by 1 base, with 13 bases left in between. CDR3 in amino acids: CSAQPGQNTGELFF. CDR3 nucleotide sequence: TGCAGCGCGCAACCGGGACAGAACACCGGGGAGCTGTTTTTT.

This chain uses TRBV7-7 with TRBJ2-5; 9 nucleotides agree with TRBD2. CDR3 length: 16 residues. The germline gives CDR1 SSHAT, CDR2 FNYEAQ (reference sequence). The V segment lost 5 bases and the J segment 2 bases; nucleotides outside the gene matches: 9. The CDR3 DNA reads TGTGCCAGCAGCGAGGGGAGGACTAGCGAGCAAGAGACCCAGTACTTC. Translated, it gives CASSEGRTSEQETQYF.

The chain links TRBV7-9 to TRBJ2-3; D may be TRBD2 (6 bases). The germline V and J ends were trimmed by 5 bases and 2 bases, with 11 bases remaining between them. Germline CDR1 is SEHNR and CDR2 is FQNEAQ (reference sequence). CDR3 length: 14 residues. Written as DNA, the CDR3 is TGTGCCAGCAGCCGTAGACTAGACACAGATACGCAGTATTTT. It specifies CASSRRLDTDTQYF.

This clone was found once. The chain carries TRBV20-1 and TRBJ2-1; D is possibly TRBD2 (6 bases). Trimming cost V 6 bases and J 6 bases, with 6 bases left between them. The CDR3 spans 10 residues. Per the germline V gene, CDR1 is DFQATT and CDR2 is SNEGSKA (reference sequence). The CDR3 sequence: CSAGSNEQFF. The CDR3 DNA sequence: TGCAGTGCCGGGAGCAATGAGCAGTTCTTC.

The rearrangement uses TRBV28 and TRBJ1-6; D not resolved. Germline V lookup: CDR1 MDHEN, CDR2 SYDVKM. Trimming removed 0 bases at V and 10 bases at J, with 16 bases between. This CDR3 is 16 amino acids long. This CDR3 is CASSLWSGAQESPLHF. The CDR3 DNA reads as TGTGCCAGCAGTTTATGGTCCGGCGCTCAGGAATCACCCCTCCACTTT.

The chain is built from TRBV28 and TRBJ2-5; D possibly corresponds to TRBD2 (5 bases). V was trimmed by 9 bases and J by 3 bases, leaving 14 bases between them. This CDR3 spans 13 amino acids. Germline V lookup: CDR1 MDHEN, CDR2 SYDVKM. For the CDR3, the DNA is TGTGCCAGTTCGATACCGGGGAAAGAGACCCAGTACTTC. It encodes CASSIPGKETQYF.

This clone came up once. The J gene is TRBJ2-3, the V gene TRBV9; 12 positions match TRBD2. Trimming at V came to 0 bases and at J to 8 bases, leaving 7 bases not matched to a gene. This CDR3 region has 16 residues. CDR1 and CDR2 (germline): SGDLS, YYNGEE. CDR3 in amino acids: CASSVELAGGAGTQYF. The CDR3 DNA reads TGTGCCAGCAGCGTAGAACTAGCGGGGGGTGCGGGTACGCAGTATTTT.

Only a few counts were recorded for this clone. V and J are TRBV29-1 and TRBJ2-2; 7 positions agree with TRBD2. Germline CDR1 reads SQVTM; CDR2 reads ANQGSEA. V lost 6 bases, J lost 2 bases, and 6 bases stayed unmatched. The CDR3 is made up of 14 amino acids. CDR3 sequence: CSVSRGVNTGELFF. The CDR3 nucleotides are TGCAGCGTCTCTCGGGGGGTTAACACCGGGGAGCTGTTTTTT.

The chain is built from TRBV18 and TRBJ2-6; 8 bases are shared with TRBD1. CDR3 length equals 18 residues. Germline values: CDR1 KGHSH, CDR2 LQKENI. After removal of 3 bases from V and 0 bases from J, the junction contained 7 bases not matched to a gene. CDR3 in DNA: TGTGCCAGCTCACCGTCGACAGGGGAGCGCTCTGGGGCCAACGTCCTGACTTTC. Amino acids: CASSPSTGERSGANVLTF.

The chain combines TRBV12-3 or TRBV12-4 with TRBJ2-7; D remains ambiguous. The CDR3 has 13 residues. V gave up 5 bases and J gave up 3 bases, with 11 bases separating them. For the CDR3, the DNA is TGTGCCAGCAGTGAGAAGCCTTACTACGAGCAGTACTTC. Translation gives CASSEKPYYEQYF.

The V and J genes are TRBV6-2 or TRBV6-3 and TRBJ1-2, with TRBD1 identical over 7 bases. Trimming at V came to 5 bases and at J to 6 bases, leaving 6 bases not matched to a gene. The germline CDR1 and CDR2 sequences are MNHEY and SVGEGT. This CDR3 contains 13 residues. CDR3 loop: CASSLGGANGYTF. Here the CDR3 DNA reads TGTGCCAGCAGTCTAGGGGGCGCGAATGGCTACACCTTC.

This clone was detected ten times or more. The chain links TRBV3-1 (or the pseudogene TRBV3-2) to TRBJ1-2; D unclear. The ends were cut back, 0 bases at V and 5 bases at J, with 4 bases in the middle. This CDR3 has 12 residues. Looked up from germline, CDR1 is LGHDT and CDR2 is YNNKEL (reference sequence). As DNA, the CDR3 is TGTGCCAGCAGCCAAGATCAGTATGGCTACACCTTC. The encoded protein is CASSQDQYGYTF.